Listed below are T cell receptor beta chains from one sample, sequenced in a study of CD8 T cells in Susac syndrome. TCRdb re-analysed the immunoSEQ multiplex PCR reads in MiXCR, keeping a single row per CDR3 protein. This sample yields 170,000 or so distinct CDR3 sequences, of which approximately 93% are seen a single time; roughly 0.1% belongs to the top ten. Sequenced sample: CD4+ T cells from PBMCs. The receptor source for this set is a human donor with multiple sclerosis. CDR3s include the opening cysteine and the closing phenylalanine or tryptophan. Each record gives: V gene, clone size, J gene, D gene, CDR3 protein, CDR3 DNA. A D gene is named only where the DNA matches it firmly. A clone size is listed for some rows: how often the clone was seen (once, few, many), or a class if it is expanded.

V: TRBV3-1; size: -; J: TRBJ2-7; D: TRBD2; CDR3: CASSRTSGRGEQYF; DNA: TGTGCCAGCAGCCGGACTAGCGGCCGGGGCGAGCAGTACTTC
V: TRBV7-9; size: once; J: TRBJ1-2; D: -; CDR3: CASRAAWGYTF; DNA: TGTGCCAGCAGAGCCGCATGGGGATACACCTTC
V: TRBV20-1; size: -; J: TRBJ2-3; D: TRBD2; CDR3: CSAHGGLASDTQYF; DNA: TGCAGTGCTCATGGGGGACTAGCCTCAGATACGCAGTATTTT
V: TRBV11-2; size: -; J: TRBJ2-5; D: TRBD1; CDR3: CASSDSDRGQETQYF; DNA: TGTGCCAGCAGCGATTCCGACAGGGGCCAAGAGACCCAGTACTTC
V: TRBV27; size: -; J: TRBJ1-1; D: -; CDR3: CASSLKPNTEAFF; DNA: TGTGCCAGCAGTTTAAAACCTAACACTGAAGCTTTCTTT
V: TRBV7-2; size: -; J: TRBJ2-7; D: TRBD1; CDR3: CASSPGQGAYEQYF; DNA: TGTGCCAGCAGCCCCGGACAGGGGGCCTACGAGCAGTACTTC
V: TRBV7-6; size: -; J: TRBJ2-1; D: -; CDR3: CASRGAIKEGEQFF; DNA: TGTGCCAGCCGGGGCGCTATTAAGGAAGGAGAGCAGTTCTTC
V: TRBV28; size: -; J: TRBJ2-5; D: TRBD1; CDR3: CASSSGQGWGETQYF; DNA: TGTGCCAGCAGTTCCGGACAGGGGTGGGGAGAGACCCAGTACTTC
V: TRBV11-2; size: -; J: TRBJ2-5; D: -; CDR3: CASSVRDLRQETQYF; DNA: TGTGCCAGCAGCGTCCGGGACTTGAGACAAGAGACCCAGTACTTC
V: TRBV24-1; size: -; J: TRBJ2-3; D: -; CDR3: CATSGQLSTDTQYF; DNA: TGTGCCACCAGTGGTCAGCTTAGCACAGATACGCAGTATTTT
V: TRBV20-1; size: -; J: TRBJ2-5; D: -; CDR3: CSARDRVAQETQYF; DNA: TGCAGTGCTAGAGATCGGGTAGCCCAAGAGACCCAGTACTTC
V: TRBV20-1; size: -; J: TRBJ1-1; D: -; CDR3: CSASLERRAFF; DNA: TGCAGTGCTAGTCTCGAGAGAAGGGCTTTCTTT